These 20 T cell receptor beta chains came from one sample sequenced in a study of blood T cells in healthy people across ages (dated by TCRdb to between 2014 and 2016). Library prep was done by 5' RACE. The reads were generated on an Illumina HiSeq 2500. A second PCR of about 6 to 11 cycles was run with a J-beta primer mix and a sample-barcoded 5' primer. The public reads were run again by TCRdb, first through fastp at Q25 and then through MiXCR, and only productive beta chains were kept. Merged by CDR3 protein, the rows form single entries marked with the most common genes and DNA. The sample contains about 1 million distinct CDR3 sequences, 35% to 55% of them found a single time. The ten largest clones take up 15% to 20% of the sample. The specimen was blood. The source is a woman aged 55-75 years in good health.

The chain employs TRBV10-3 and TRBJ1-2; unclear D gene. Germline loops: CDR1 ENHRY, CDR2 SYGVKD. Trimming stripped 11 bases from V and 6 bases from J, with 16 bases between. CDR3 length equals 12 residues. The CDR3 DNA follows: TGTGCCGCAAACAAGGGCGAGGATGGCTACACCTTC. Residues: CAANKGEDGYTF.

This clonotype was seen only a few times. The chain links TRBV27 to TRBJ2-1; D unclear. V lost 2 bases, J lost 5 bases, and 7 bases lay in between. CDR3 size: 13 residues. Germline V gives CDR1 MNHEY, CDR2 SMNVEV (reference sequence). In DNA form, the CDR3 reads TGTGCCAGCAGTTTAAACCAGCACAATGAGCAGTTCTTC. It is translated as CASSLNQHNEQFF.

The chain has TRBV20-1 and TRBJ1-6; 10 bases line up with TRBD1. The J segment lost 7 bases and the V segment lost 0 bases, leaving 3 bases of the junction unmatched. The V gene's germline CDR1 is DFQATT and CDR2 SNEGSKA (reference sequence). The CDR3 covers 15 residues. This CDR3 reads CSARDRTGGNSPLHF. For the CDR3, the DNA is TGCAGTGCTAGAGATAGGACAGGGGGAAATTCACCCCTCCACTTT.

The chain has TRBV29-1 and TRBJ2-5; D perhaps matches TRBD1 (6 bases). Germline CDR1 is SQVTM and CDR2 is ANQGSEA. V lost 5 bases and J lost 5, with 18 bases in between. This CDR3 contains 14 residues. The CDR3 DNA reads as TGCAGCGTTCCGACAGGTCTAGAGTTGGAGACCCAGTACTTC. It is translated as CSVPTGLELETQYF.

V is TRBV3-1 and J is TRBJ1-5, with a possible D match to TRBD1 (5 bases). CDR1 LGHDT and CDR2 YNNKEL come from the germline V gene (reference sequence). V was shortened by 4 bases and J by 0 bases, with 10 bases between the two germline ends. The CDR3 loop spans 15 amino acids. CDR3 nucleotide sequence: TGTGCCAGCAGCCCCCGGAGGGGTAGCAATCAGCCCCAGCATTTT. This codes for CASSPRRGSNQPQHF.

This clonotype was detected only a few times. This rearrangement joins TRBV6-1 to TRBJ1-1, with a possible D match to TRBD1 (5 bases). Between the trimmed V and J ends, which lost 5 bases and 1 base, there was a span of 8 bases. Germline assignment: CDR1 MNHNS and CDR2 SASEGT. The CDR3 has 13 residues. In DNA form, the CDR3 reads TGTGCCAGCAGTAGGGGAAGGAACACTGAAGCTTTCTTT. Translating gives CASSRGRNTEAFF.

This clonotype has just a few counts. This chain joins TRBV20-1 and TRBJ1-2; D is unresolved. Germline V gene sequence: CDR1 DFQATT, CDR2 SNEGSKA (reference sequence). V lost 5 bases to trimming and J lost 4 bases, with 11 bases between them. The CDR3 covers 12 residues. The CDR3 nucleotides are TGCAGTGCTGAGAGACGGGGCTATGGCTACACCTTC. This sequence encodes CSAERRGYGYTF.

The V call is TRBV5-8, the J call TRBJ2-1, with 9 bases fitting TRBD2. Per the germline V gene, CDR1 is SGHTS and CDR2 is YDEGEE. V was clipped by 6 bases and J by 1 base; unmatched bases: 11. The CDR3 loop spans 17 amino acids. CDR3 amino acids: CASNIRSSGISYNEQFF. CDR3 in DNA: TGTGCCAGCAACATTCGCTCTAGCGGGATTTCCTACAATGAGCAGTTCTTC. Full variable domain (outside the CDR3, taken from reference TRBV5-8 and TRBJ2-1): EAGVTQSPTHLIKTRGQQATLRCSPISGHTSVYWYQQALGLGLQFLLWYDEGEERNRGNFPPRFSGRQFPNYSSELNVNALELEDSALYLCASNIRSSGISYNEQFFGPGTRLTVL.

This chain connects TRBV19 to TRBJ2-1, with D uncertain. The CDR3 loop spans 11 amino acids. Germline assignment: CDR1 LNHDA and CDR2 SQIVND (reference sequence). The V and J ends lost 1 base and 8 bases respectively, with 3 bases between them. CDR3 in DNA: TGTGCCAGTAGTATAGTGGATGAGCAGTTCTTC. As protein: CASSIVDEQFF.

This chain uses TRBV20-1 with TRBJ2-1; the D call may be TRBD1 or TRBD2 (5 bases each). Trimming took 2 bases from V and 0 from J, leaving 14 bases between them. Germline-derived CDR1 and CDR2 are DFQATT and SNEGSKA (reference sequence). The CDR3 has 16 residues. The CDR3 is CSARIRDASSYNEQFF. In nucleotides, the CDR3 is TGCAGTGCTAGAATCCGGGACGCCAGCTCCTACAATGAGCAGTTCTTC.

This clonotype was observed a few times. This chain connects TRBV12-3 or TRBV12-4 to TRBJ2-6; perhaps TRBD2 as D (6 bases). V was trimmed by 6 bases and J by 0 bases, leaving 12 bases between them. The CDR3 is made up of 16 amino acids. The CDR3 here is CASSYKAGSGANVLTF. In DNA form, the CDR3 reads TGTGCCAGCAGCTATAAAGCGGGCTCTGGGGCCAACGTCCTGACTTTC.

A remark on this clonotype: The junction and the germline gene differ at one end; a read error may be behind it. The chain has TRBV30 and TRBJ1-4; 7 bases map to TRBD1. Germline V gene data show CDR1 as GTSNPN and CDR2 as SVGIG (reference sequence). The CDR3 is 14 residues long. In DNA form, the CDR3 reads TGTGGCTGGAGTCGAGGGGGCCAGGATGAAAAACTGTTTTTT. Residues: CGWSRGGQDEKLFF.

This clonotype was counted between two and nine times. This chain joins TRBV27 and TRBJ2-3, with 7 bases matching TRBD2. Germline V gene sequence: CDR1 MNHEY, CDR2 SMNVEV (reference sequence). V trimming: 3 bases; J trimming: 5 bases; junction bases outside the gene matches: 8. CDR3 length equals 15 residues. The CDR3 sequence: CASSFAAGRGDTQYF. CDR3 in DNA: TGTGCCAGCAGTTTCGCAGCAGGGAGGGGAGATACGCAGTATTTT.

The chain is built from TRBV29-1 and TRBJ2-3; 10 nucleotides line up with TRBD1. Trimming at V came to 1 base and at J to 2 bases, leaving 9 bases not matched to a gene. This CDR3 is 17 amino acids long. Germline CDR1 is SQVTM and CDR2 is ANQGSEA. In DNA, the CDR3 is TGCAGCGTTGAAGGTTTCGCGACAGGGGGCCTCACAGATACGCAGTATTTT. As protein: CSVEGFATGGLTDTQYF.

In this sample, this clonotype turned up a few times. This sequence joins TRBV6-2 or TRBV6-3 and TRBJ2-7; a possible D gene is TRBD1 (5 bases). CDR3 length: 14 amino acids. V lost 3 bases and J 2 bases, leaving 11 bases between the germline ends. The germline CDR1 and CDR2 sequences are MNHEY and SVGEGT. The CDR3 is CASSYEARAYEQYF. As DNA, the CDR3 is TGTGCCAGCAGTTATGAGGCCAGGGCCTACGAGCAGTACTTC.

This chain joins TRBV27 and TRBJ2-5; 12 bases align to TRBD1. The ends lost 8 bases at V and 11 bases at J; junction bases unmatched: 9. The germline gives CDR1 MNHEY, CDR2 SMNVEV (reference sequence). The CDR3 has 13 residues. The CDR3 protein is CASGDRGPFEQYF. DNA for the CDR3: TGTGCCAGCGGGGACAGGGGGCCTTTTGAGCAGTACTTC.

V and J are TRBV10-3 and TRBJ2-7; TRBD1 or TRBD2 may be the D gene (5 bases each). The CDR3 runs 17 residues. Germline-derived CDR1 and CDR2 are ENHRY and SYGVKD. V lost 2 bases and J lost 5, with 22 bases in between. In DNA, the CDR3 is TGTGCCATCAGTGAGGAGGGGATGGCGTCTTGGGGGAACGAGCAGTACTTC. This translates into CAISEEGMASWGNEQYF.

Turning to this clonotype: Relative to the germline gene, one junction end is altered; a read error may explain this. The rearrangement joins TRBV25-1 to TRBJ2-7; no reliable D call. CDR1 and CDR2 from the germline V gene are MGHDK and SYGVNS. This CDR3 is built from 13 residues. CDR3 sequence: CAGSDDNRYEQYF. The CDR3, as DNA: TGTGCCGGCAGTGATGACAACCGCTACGAGCAGTACTTC.

This clonotype turned up a few times. The chain has TRBV9 and TRBJ1-1; D is perhaps TRBD1 (5 bases). V was clipped by 0 bases and J by 1 base, with 10 bases between them. This CDR3 is 15 amino acids long. CDR1 is SGDLS, CDR2 YYNGEE, per germline. CDR3 region: CASSVDGGSNTEAFF. CDR3 DNA: TGTGCCAGCAGCGTAGACGGGGGATCGAACACTGAAGCTTTCTTT.

The CDR3 here is CASSWGVGEITYEQYF. In DNA form, the CDR3 reads TGCGCCAGCAGCTGGGGAGTGGGGGAGATTACCTACGAGCAGTACTTC. The genes are TRBV5-1 and TRBJ2-4; D possibly matches TRBD1 or TRBD2 (5 bases each). The J call is in doubt because the DNA end fits TRBJ2-7 better. Germline lookup yields CDR1 SGHRS and CDR2 YFSETQ. This CDR3 comprises 16 residues.